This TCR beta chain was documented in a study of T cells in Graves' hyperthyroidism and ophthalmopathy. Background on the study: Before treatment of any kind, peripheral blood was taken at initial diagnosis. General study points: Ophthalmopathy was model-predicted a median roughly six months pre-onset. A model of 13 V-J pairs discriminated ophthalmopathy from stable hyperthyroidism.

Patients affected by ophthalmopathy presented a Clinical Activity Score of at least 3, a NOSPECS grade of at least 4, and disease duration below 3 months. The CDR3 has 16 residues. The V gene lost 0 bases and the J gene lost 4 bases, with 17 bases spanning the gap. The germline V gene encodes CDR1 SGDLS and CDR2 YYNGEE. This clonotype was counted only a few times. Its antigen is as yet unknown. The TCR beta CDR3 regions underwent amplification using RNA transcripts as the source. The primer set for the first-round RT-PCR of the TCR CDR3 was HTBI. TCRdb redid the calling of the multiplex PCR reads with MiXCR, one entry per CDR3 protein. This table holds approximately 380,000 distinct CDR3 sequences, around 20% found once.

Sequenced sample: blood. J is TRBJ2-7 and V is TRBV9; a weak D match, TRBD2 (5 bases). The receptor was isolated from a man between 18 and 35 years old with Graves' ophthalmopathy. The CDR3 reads CASSVDLSALRYEQYF. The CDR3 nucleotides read TGTGCCAGCAGCGTAGATCTTAGCGCCCTTCGGTACGAGCAGTACTTC.